The 13 T cell receptor beta chains reported below all come from one sample, sequenced in a study of T cell repertoires in cytomegalovirus infection. TCRdb analysed the reads with MiXCR anew, one entry per CDR3 protein. The sample shows about 530,000 distinct CDR3 sequences, about 25% of them seen only once. Source material: PBMCs. All receptors come from a human donor in good health (CMV status not recorded). Some clones in this sample may be carry-over from other donors' samples.

This clonotype was picked up many times. CDR3 amino acids: CASSPGGNEQYV. The CDR3 DNA sequence: TGTGCCAGCAGCCCGGGTGGAAACGAGCAGTACGTC. The chain combines TRBV7-9 with TRBJ2-7; D unresolved. Germline CDR1 is SEHNR and CDR2 is FQNEAQ (reference sequence). The CDR3 is 12 amino acids. V was shortened by 5 bases and J by 5 bases, with 10 bases between the two germline ends.

This clonotype has only a few counts. The chain joins TRBV28 to TRBJ1-1; TRBD1 matches 8 bases. The CDR3 covers 15 residues. Trimming removed 6 bases from V and 5 bases from J; junction bases left unmatched: 11. Germline CDR1 MDHEN, CDR2 SYDVKM. CDR3 residues: CASRYSTGERTEAFF. In DNA form, the CDR3 reads TGTGCCAGCAGGTACTCGACAGGGGAAAGGACTGAAGCTTTCTTT. The whole variable domain, filled in from reference TRBV28 and TRBJ1-1, reads DVKVTQSSRYLVKRTGEKVFLECVQDMDHENMFWYRQDPGLGLRLIYFSYDVKMKEKGDIPEGYSVSREKKERFSLILESASTNQTSMYLCASRYSTGERTEAFFGQGTRLTVV.

This clonotype was seen only a few times. J is TRBJ1-4 and V is TRBV28; tentative D call: TRBD1 (6 bases). The CDR3 consists of 15 residues. Per the germline V gene, CDR1 is MDHEN and CDR2 is SYDVKM. Trimming took off 7 bases at V and 4 bases at J, with 16 bases between the two ends. The CDR3 region is CASTPGGAGNEKLFF. In nucleotides, the CDR3 is TGTGCCAGCACTCCCGGGGGGGCCGGTAATGAAAAACTGTTTTTT.

The chain joins TRBV6-2 or TRBV6-3 to TRBJ2-3, with a possible D match to TRBD2 (6 bases). CDR3 length: 15 amino acids. Germline CDR1 is MNHEY and CDR2 is SVGEGT. V was cut by 1 base and J by 4 bases, with 12 bases left in between. CDR3 DNA: TGTGCCAGCAGTTACTTCGGGGGATTCGCAGATACGCAGTATTTT. Its translation: CASSYFGGFADTQYF.

The chain couples TRBV4-3 to TRBJ2-3; 8 bases agree with TRBD2. The CDR3 totals 15 residues. V gave up 1 base and J gave up 6 bases; unmatched junction bases: 6. In germline, CDR1 is LGHNA, CDR2 YSLEER. The CDR3 DNA follows: TGCGCCAGCAGCCAAGGAGGGCCGGGGGGGGATACGCAGTATTTT. Amino acid sequence: CASSQGGPGGDTQYF.

V usage is TRBV19 and J usage is TRBJ2-1; unclear D gene. Germline V gene lookup returns CDR1 LNHDA and CDR2 SQIVND (reference sequence). The CDR3 runs 12 residues. Trimming took 3 bases from V and 6 from J, leaving 6 bases between them. The DNA of the CDR3 is TGTGCCAGTAGTATGGTCCCCAATGAGCAGTTCTTC. It translates to CASSMVPNEQFF.

The chain joins TRBV24-1 to TRBJ2-7, with 7 bases aligning to TRBD1. The CDR3 runs 15 residues. V shed 2 bases, J shed 5 bases, and the junction held 8 bases outside the gene matches. Germline V CDR1 and CDR2: KGHDR, SFDVKD. CDR3: CATSDSRQGVHEQYF. In DNA, the CDR3 is TGTGCCACCAGTGATTCTCGACAGGGTGTACACGAGCAGTACTTC.

This clonotype was counted many times. V and J are TRBV12-3 or TRBV12-4 and TRBJ1-1, with D uncertain. This CDR3 region has 13 residues. The V end was cut by 3 bases, the J end by 1 base, with 6 bases between. The CDR3 loop is CASSFRENTEAFF. CDR3 nucleotide sequence: TGTGCCAGCAGTTTCCGGGAGAACACTGAAGCTTTCTTT.

The sample holds a few counts of this clonotype. J is TRBJ2-7 and V is TRBV6-2 or TRBV6-3, with D maybe TRBD2 (6 bases). Germline CDR1 MNHEY, CDR2 SVGEGT. This CDR3 contains 17 residues. V dropped 4 bases and J dropped 0 bases, with 19 bases sitting between them. CDR3 sequence: CASSFNTRDSSSYEQYV. In nucleotides, the CDR3 is TGTGCCAGCAGTTTCAATACCCGGGACTCCAGCTCCTACGAGCAGTACGTC.

This rearrangement joins TRBV5-1 to TRBJ2-3, with TRBD1 matching over 7 bases. CDR3 length: 15 residues. The germline V gene encodes CDR1 SGHRS and CDR2 YFSETQ. The V segment lost 0 bases and the J segment 3 bases; nucleotides outside the gene matches: 4. CDR3 residues: CASSLARDSTDTQYF. The CDR3 nucleotides read TGCGCCAGCAGCTTGGCCAGGGACAGTACAGATACGCAGTATTTT.

The chain employs TRBV28 and TRBJ2-3; no clear D gene. CDR3 length: 13 residues. CDR1 is MDHEN, CDR2 SYDVKM, per germline. The ends were cut back, 7 bases at V and 0 bases at J, with 8 bases in the middle. The CDR3 DNA sequence: TGTGCCAGCAAGATTACTAGCACAGATACGCAGTATTTT. Translated: CASKITSTDTQYF.

This clonotype showed up many times. This chain connects TRBV7-2 to TRBJ2-3; TRBD2 aligns across 7 bases. The CDR3 is made up of 16 amino acids. Germline V gene data show CDR1 as SGHTA and CDR2 as FQGNSA. J gave up 0 bases and V 5 bases, and 8 bases lay outside the gene matches. The chain's CDR3 is CASSVTSAYSTDTQYF. In nucleotides, the CDR3 is TGTGCCAGCAGCGTTACTAGCGCCTATAGCACAGATACGCAGTATTTT.

This clonotype was found many times. The genes are TRBV7-2 and TRBJ2-1, with D uncertain. Germline values: CDR1 SGHTA, CDR2 FQGNSA. V was trimmed by 5 bases and J by 4 bases, leaving 9 bases between them. The CDR3 has 13 amino acids. In DNA, the CDR3 is TGTGCCAGCAGCCCGACTTTTTACAATGAGCAGTTCTTC. Protein product: CASSPTFYNEQFF. Filled out from reference TRBV7-2 and TRBJ2-1, the complete variable domain reads GAGVSQSPSNKVTEKGKDVELRCDPISGHTALYWYRQSLGQGLEFLIYFQGNSAPDKSGLPSDRFSAERTGGSVSTLTIQRTQQEDSAVYLCASSPTFYNEQFFGPGTRLTVL.